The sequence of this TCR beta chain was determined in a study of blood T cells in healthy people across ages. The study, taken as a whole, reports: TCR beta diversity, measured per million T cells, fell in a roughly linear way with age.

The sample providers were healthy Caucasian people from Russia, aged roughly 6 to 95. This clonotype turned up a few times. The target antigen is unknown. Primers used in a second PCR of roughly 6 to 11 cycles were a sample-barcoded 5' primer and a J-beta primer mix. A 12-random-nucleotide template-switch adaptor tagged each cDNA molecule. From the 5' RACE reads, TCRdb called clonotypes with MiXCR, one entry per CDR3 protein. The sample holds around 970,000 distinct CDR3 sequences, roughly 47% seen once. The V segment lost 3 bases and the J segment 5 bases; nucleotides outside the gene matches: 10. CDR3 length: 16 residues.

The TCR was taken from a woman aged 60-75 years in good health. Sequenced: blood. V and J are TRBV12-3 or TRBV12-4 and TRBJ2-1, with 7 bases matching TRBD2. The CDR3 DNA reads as TGTGCCAGCAGTTTTCGATCTAGCGGATGGAACAATGAGCAGTTCTTC. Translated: CASSFRSSGWNNEQFF.